The following is a T cell receptor (beta chain) sequence with its context. The data stem from a study of T cells expressing NK-cell markers. This CDR3 is built from 12 residues. Looked up from germline, CDR1 is SGHKS and CDR2 is YYEKEE (reference sequence). No DNA is given; TCRdb re-called the 5' RACE reads and lists each CDR3 protein once. This repertoire includes about 260,000 distinct CDR3 sequences. The clonotype was recovered from a man between 18 and 35 years old in good health. The gene calls are TRBV5-5 and TRBJ2-7; as DNA is missing, the TRBD1 call by TCRdb cannot be tested. Specimen: blood T cells: a sorted CD56 or NKG2C T cell subset, CD4+ or CD8+ T cells, or bulk PBMC T cells (not recorded which). CDR3 residues: CASSFTGTEQYF.